The 7 T cell receptor beta chains below all came from one sample that was sequenced in a study of early T cells in non-severe SARS-CoV-2 infection. MiXCR was run by TCRdb on the 5' RACE reads, yielding one entry per CDR3 protein. The table includes around 26,000 distinct CDR3 sequences, about 4.5% detected once. The sample consisted of whole blood. These receptors originate from an adult who was a healthcare worker with PCR-confirmed SARS-CoV-2 infection or an uninfected control (not recorded which).

In its sample, this clonotype was seen many times. This chain uses TRBV5-1 with TRBJ2-5; D is ambiguous. The germline CDR1 and CDR2 sequences are SGHRS and YFSETQ. The CDR3 has 15 amino acids. Trimming shortened V by 0 bases and J by 2 bases, and 11 bases separated the two germline ends. CDR3 protein: CASSLEQPTQETQYF. CDR3 bases: TGCGCCAGCAGCTTGGAACAGCCAACACAAGAGACCCAGTACTTC.

The chain is built from TRBV27 and TRBJ1-2; 9 nucleotides line up with TRBD1. V was clipped by 4 bases and J by 2 bases; unmatched bases: 8. This CDR3 has 16 amino acids. The V gene's germline CDR1 is MNHEY and CDR2 SMNVEV (reference sequence). The CDR3 DNA sequence: TGTGCCAGCAGTTCCGGGCGGGACAGGGCCAACTATGGCTACACCTTC. It codes for CASSSGRDRANYGYTF.

This clonotype has at least ten counts. The chain recombines TRBV5-1 with TRBJ1-5, with D unclear. The CDR3 runs to 15 residues. Germline CDR1 is SGHRS and CDR2 is YFSETQ. The V end lost 1 base, the J end lost 1 base, and 9 bases lay between the germline ends. The CDR3 bases are TGCGCCAGCAGCTTGTCTGGGGTAAGCAATCAGCCCCAGCATTTT. It specifies CASSLSGVSNQPQHF.

This clonotype occurred many times. The genes are TRBV6-5 and TRBJ1-1, with D possibly matching TRBD1 (6 bases). The CDR3 totals 14 residues. V was trimmed by 6 bases and J by 0 bases, leaving 11 bases between them. Per germline, CDR1 MNHEY and CDR2 SVGAGI. This CDR3 is CASSQGTLNTEAFF. The CDR3, as DNA: TGTGCCAGCAGCCAAGGGACACTGAACACTGAAGCTTTCTTT.

This clonotype was detected ten times or more. The J gene is TRBJ2-1, the V gene TRBV20-1; D not certain. Looked up from germline, CDR1 is DFQATT and CDR2 is SNEGSKA (reference sequence). This CDR3 is 11 amino acids long. Trimming shortened V by 3 bases and J by 8 bases, and 8 bases separated the two germline ends. CDR3 sequence: CSARASDEQFF. CDR3 nucleotides: TGCAGTGCTAGGGCCAGTGATGAGCAGTTCTTC.

Many counts were recorded for this clonotype. The chain recombines TRBV6-5 with TRBJ2-1, with a weak D call TRBD1 (6 bases). Between the trimmed V and J ends, which lost 6 bases and 7 bases, there was a span of 13 bases. The length of the CDR3 is 13 residues. Germline loops: CDR1 MNHEY, CDR2 SVGAGI. CDR3 loop: CASRYAGENEQFF. In DNA, the CDR3 is TGTGCCAGCAGATACGCAGGGGAGAATGAGCAGTTCTTC.

This clonotype was picked up many times. The V call is TRBV4-1, the J call TRBJ1-1, with D unclear. The germline CDR1 and CDR2 sequences are MGHRA and YSYEKL. V was pared by 2 bases and J by 1 base, with 8 bases between. CDR3 length: 14 amino acids. CDR3 in DNA: TGCGCCAGCAGCCAATTTCCAGCGAACACTGAAGCTTTCTTT. This codes for CASSQFPANTEAFF.